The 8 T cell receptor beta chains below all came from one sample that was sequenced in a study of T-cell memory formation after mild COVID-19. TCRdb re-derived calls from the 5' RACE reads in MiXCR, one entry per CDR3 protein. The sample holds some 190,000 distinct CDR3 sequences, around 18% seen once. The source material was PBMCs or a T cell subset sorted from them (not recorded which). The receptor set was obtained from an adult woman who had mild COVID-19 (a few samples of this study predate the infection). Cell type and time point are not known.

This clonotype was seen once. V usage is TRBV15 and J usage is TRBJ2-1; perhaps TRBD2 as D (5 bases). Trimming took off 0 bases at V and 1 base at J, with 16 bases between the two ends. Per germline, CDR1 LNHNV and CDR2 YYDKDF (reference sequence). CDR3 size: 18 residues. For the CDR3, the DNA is TGTGCCACCAGCAGAGAGAGGTTAGCGCTACGTTCCTACAATGAGCAGTTCTTC. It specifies CATSRERLALRSYNEQFF.

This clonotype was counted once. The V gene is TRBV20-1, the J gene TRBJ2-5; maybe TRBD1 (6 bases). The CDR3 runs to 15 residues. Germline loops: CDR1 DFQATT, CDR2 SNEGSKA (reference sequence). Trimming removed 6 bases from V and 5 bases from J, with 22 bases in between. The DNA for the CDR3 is TGCAGTGCCGGGACAAGGGGGAGTAAGAAGGAGACCCAGTACTTC. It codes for CSAGTRGSKKETQYF.

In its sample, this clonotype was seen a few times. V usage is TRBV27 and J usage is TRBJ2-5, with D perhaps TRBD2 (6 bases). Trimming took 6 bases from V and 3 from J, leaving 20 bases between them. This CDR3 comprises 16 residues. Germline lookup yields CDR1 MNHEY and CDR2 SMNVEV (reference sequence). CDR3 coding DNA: TGTGCCAGCAGACCTCTGGGGGGTTGGGGAAAAGAGACCCAGTACTTC. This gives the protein CASRPLGGWGKETQYF.

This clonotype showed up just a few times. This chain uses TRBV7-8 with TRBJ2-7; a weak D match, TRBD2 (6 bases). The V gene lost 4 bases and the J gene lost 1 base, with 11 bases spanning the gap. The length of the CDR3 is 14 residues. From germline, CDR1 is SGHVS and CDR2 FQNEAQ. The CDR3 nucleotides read TGTGCCAGCAGCTACCGGGACTTGTCCTACGAGCAGTACTTC. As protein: CASSYRDLSYEQYF.

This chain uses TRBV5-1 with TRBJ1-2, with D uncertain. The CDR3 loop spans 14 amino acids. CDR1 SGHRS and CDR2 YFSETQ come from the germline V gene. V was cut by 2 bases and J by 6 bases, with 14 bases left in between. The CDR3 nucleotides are TGCGCCAGCAGCTTCATCGACAATCAAGATGGCTACACCTTC. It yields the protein CASSFIDNQDGYTF.

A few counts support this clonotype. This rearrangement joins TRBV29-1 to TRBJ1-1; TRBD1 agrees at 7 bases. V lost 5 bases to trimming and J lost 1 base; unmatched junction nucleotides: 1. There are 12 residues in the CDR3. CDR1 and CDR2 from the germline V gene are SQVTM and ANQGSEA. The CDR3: CSVSGGNTEAFF. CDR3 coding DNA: TGCAGCGTTTCAGGGGGGAACACTGAAGCTTTCTTT.

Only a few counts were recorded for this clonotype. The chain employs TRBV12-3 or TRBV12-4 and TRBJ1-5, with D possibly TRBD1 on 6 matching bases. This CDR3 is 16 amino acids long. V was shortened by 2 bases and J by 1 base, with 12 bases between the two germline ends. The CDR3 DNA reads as TGTGCCAGCAGTTTAAGGGGTGGGGGCAGCAATCAGCCCCAGCATTTT. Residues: CASSLRGGGSNQPQHF.

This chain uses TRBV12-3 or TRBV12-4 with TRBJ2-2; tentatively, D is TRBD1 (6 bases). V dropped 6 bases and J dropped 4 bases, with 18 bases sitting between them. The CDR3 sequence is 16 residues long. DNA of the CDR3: TGTGCCAGCAGCCGTTCCGGGACATTAAGCACCGGGGAGCTGTTTTTT. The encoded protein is CASSRSGTLSTGELFF.